The clone carrying this TCR beta chain was counted many times. Its antigen is as yet unknown. Quantitative 5'-RACE with molecular barcodes generated TCR beta libraries. Using its own MiXCR run on the 5' RACE reads, TCRdb lists one record per CDR3 protein. Among hundreds of thousands of distinct CDR3 sequences listed, around 7.8% were seen once. This sample was taken from a study of CD8 T cells in ankylosing spondylitis. Study-wide results and limits: Prior work had noted some motif variants in reactive arthritis blood and synovial fluid. Within matched ankylosing spondylitis synovial fluid, disease-linked clones were reportedly significantly enriched. Ankylosing spondylitis blood appeared to carry a characteristic TCR beta motif of roughly eight highly homologous variants.

V shed 7 bases and J 6 bases; nucleotides not matched to a gene: 10. Germline-derived CDR1 and CDR2 are SEHNR and FQNEAQ (reference sequence). This CDR3 has 14 residues. The clonotype comes from a male donor with ankylosing spondylitis or in good health (not recorded which). The chain is built from TRBV7-9 and TRBJ1-1, with 8 bases lining up with TRBD1. Sequenced sample: blood, either unsorted or a sorted T cell fraction (not recorded which). The CDR3 protein is CASITGTGPPEAFF. Here the CDR3 DNA reads TGTGCCAGCATCACCGGGACAGGCCCGCCTGAAGCTTTCTTT. Full variable domain (missing parts from reference TRBV7-9 and TRBJ1-1): DTGVSQNPRHKITKRGQNVTFRCDPISEHNRLYWYRQTLGQGPEFLTYFQNEAQLEKSRLLSDRFSAERPKGSFSTLEIQRTEQGDSAMYLCASITGTGPPEAFFGQGTRLTVV.